The 30 T cell receptor beta chains in this list originate from one sample, sequenced in a study of T-cell memory formation after mild COVID-19. TCRdb ran MiXCR on the 5' RACE reads and lists one entry per CDR3 protein. The table shows tens of thousands of distinct CDR3 sequences, with 9.5% to 15% occurring only once. The sample taken for sequencing was PBMCs or a T cell subset sorted from them (not recorded which). The receptors were gathered from a man aged 18 to 35 who had mild COVID-19 (a few samples of this study predate the infection). Cell type and time point are not known.

The gene calls are TRBV24-1 and TRBJ2-1; a possible D gene is TRBD2 (6 bases). Trimming shortened V by 5 bases and J by 4 bases, and 11 bases separated the two germline ends. In germline, CDR1 is KGHDR, CDR2 SFDVKD. The CDR3 covers 14 residues. CDR3 coding DNA: TGTGCCACCAGTGGACAAGGGACTTACAATGAGCAGTTCTTC. This encodes CATSGQGTYNEQFF.

J is TRBJ1-6 and V is TRBV7-6; the match to TRBD1 covers 10 bases. Germline V lookup: CDR1 SGHVS, CDR2 FNYEAQ. The junction had 7 bases not matched to a gene; V was cut back by 5 bases and J by 9 bases. The CDR3 consists of 15 residues. The CDR3 here is CASSHGTGEVSPLHF. In DNA, the CDR3 is TGTGCCAGCAGCCACGGGACAGGGGAAGTTTCACCCCTCCACTTT.

This clonotype was seen a handful of times. The rearrangement uses TRBV5-1 and TRBJ2-5; tentatively, D is TRBD1 (5 bases). V lost 4 bases and J 2 bases, leaving 21 bases between the germline ends. Looked up from germline, CDR1 is SGHRS and CDR2 is YFSETQ. CDR3 length equals 17 residues. The CDR3 spells CASSPLMGRAQQETQYF. As DNA, the CDR3 is TGCGCCAGCAGCCCGCTAATGGGCAGGGCCCAGCAAGAGACCCAGTACTTC.

This clonotype has just a few counts. The chain uses TRBV29-1 and TRBJ1-1, with D unresolved. The CDR3 spans 13 residues. Germline V CDR1 and CDR2: SQVTM, ANQGSEA. V shed 5 bases and J shed 3 bases, with 13 bases lying between them. CDR3 bases: TGCAGCGTTCGACCTAATGTGGACACTGAAGCTTTCTTT. Residues: CSVRPNVDTEAFF.

This clonotype was seen more than once but under ten times. The genes are TRBV28 and TRBJ1-5, with D perhaps matching TRBD1 (6 bases). The CDR3 covers 15 residues. The germline V and J ends were trimmed by 6 bases and 8 bases, with 20 bases remaining between them. The germline CDR1 and CDR2 sequences are MDHEN and SYDVKM. CDR3 coding DNA: TGTGCCAGCAGCCTGGGGGCAGCACGTATGGAGCCCCAGCATTTT. It codes for CASSLGAARMEPQHF.

This clonotype occurred a few times. The chain links TRBV7-9 to TRBJ1-2; TRBD1 is a possible D gene (5 bases). The CDR3 is 17 amino acids. Germline V gene lookup returns CDR1 SEHNR and CDR2 FQNEAQ (reference sequence). The V gene lost 5 bases and the J gene lost 4 bases, with 23 bases spanning the gap. Here the CDR3 reads CASSNTAGIGDFYGYTF. The CDR3 DNA reads as TGTGCCAGCAGCAACACGGCAGGGATAGGCGATTTCTATGGCTACACCTTC.

The chain recombines TRBV6-2 or TRBV6-3 with TRBJ1-2; tentative D call: TRBD1 (5 bases). Germline CDR1 and CDR2: MNHEY and SVGEGT. The germline V and J ends were trimmed by 5 bases and 8 bases, with 27 bases remaining between them. This CDR3 spans 17 amino acids. The CDR3 protein is CASSNGFQGRISGGYTF. The CDR3, as DNA: TGTGCCAGCAGTAACGGGTTCCAGGGACGCATTTCGGGAGGCTACACCTTC.

The chain recombines TRBV15 with TRBJ2-2; 8 nucleotides agree with TRBD1. CDR1 is LNHNV and CDR2 is YYDKDF in the germline V gene (reference sequence). There are 16 residues in the CDR3. The V segment lost 3 bases and the J segment 5 bases; nucleotides outside the gene matches: 8. CDR3 nucleotide sequence: TGTGCCACCAGCAGGCCAGGGGGCGAGGGGACCGGGGAGCTGTTTTTT. It specifies CATSRPGGEGTGELFF.

The table lists this clonotype with many counts. V gene TRBV29-1 combines with J gene TRBJ2-2; D gene uncertain. Looked up from germline, CDR1 is SQVTM and CDR2 is ANQGSEA. The CDR3 runs 14 residues. Trimming stripped 3 bases from V and 0 bases from J, with 8 bases between. As DNA, the CDR3 is TGCAGCGTTGAGCGTTCCGCGAACACCGGGGAGCTGTTTTTT. It is translated as CSVERSANTGELFF.

This clonotype was detected a few times. The CDR3 spells CASSPGLPDTQYF. The DNA for the CDR3 is TGTGCCAGCAGTCCGGGACTACCAGATACGCAGTATTTT. The J gene is TRBJ2-3, the V gene TRBV6-2 or TRBV6-3, with TRBD2 identical over 7 bases. The J segment lost 4 bases and the V segment lost 5 bases, leaving 3 bases of the junction unmatched. The CDR3 extends over 13 amino acids. In germline, CDR1 is MNHEY, CDR2 SVGEGT.

This clonotype was seen only a few times. CDR3 sequence reads: CASSFSPRGEQYV. For the CDR3, the DNA is TGTGCCAGCAGTTTTAGCCCGCGGGGCGAGCAGTACGTC. V is TRBV28 and J is TRBJ2-7, with D possibly TRBD2 on 6 matching bases. Between the trimmed V and J ends, which lost 3 bases and 6 bases, there was a span of 12 bases. The CDR3 length is 13 residues. The V gene's germline CDR1 is MDHEN and CDR2 SYDVKM.

This clonotype was found a few times. CDR3 bases: TGTGCCAGCAGTTACCCGCTTAGACGGTTTCATGAAGCTTTCTTT. As protein: CASSYPLRRFHEAFF. The chain is built from TRBV6-2 or TRBV6-3 and TRBJ1-1; no definite D call. The CDR3 has 15 residues. V was trimmed by 2 bases and J by 7 bases, leaving 17 bases between them. CDR1 and CDR2 (germline): MNHEY, SVGEGT.

The chain carries TRBV30 and TRBJ2-3; TRBD2 aligns across 10 bases. From germline, CDR1 is GTSNPN and CDR2 SVGIG (reference sequence). Losses at the gene ends were 5 bases for V and 3 bases for J; bases not matched to a gene: 5. The CDR3 totals 14 residues. CDR3 loop: CAWVLAGATDTQYF. The CDR3 DNA is TGTGCCTGGGTTCTAGCGGGGGCAACAGATACGCAGTATTTT.

V and J are TRBV7-9 and TRBJ2-3; 11 bases map to TRBD2. The CDR3 length is 20 residues. The V and J ends lost 3 bases and 3 bases, in that order; junction bases with no gene match: 17. From germline, CDR1 is SEHNR and CDR2 FQNEAQ (reference sequence). In nucleotides, the CDR3 is TGTGCCAGCAGCTTTGACACACCTGGGCTAGCGGGGGGCCAGACAGATACGCAGTATTTT. Translation: CASSFDTPGLAGGQTDTQYF.

This clonotype was seen at least ten times. The chain recombines TRBV27 with TRBJ2-5, with D hard to call. CDR1 and CDR2 (germline): MNHEY, SMNVEV (reference sequence). The CDR3 is 16 amino acids. The ends were cut back, 5 bases at V and 0 bases at J, with 16 bases in the middle. The CDR3 is CASSPRTDAYQETQYF. The CDR3 nucleotides read TGTGCCAGCAGTCCGAGGACGGATGCGTACCAAGAGACCCAGTACTTC.

CDR3 DNA: TGCAGCTTAAGGACAGTCTTGAACACTGAAGCTTTCTTT. Translating gives CSLRTVLNTEAFF. The genes are TRBV29-1 and TRBJ1-1, with D possibly matching TRBD1 (6 bases). The germline V and J ends were trimmed by 8 bases and 0 bases, with 13 bases remaining between them. The CDR3 loop spans 13 amino acids. CDR1 and CDR2 from the germline V gene are SQVTM and ANQGSEA.

The chain recombines TRBV7-3 with TRBJ1-6; unclear D gene. V lost 5 bases and J 9 bases, leaving 17 bases between the germline ends. Germline CDR1 is SGHTA and CDR2 is FQGTGA. The CDR3 runs 15 residues. This CDR3 is CASSVGGGRSSPLHF. In DNA form, the CDR3 reads TGTGCCAGCAGCGTCGGAGGAGGGAGGAGTTCACCCCTCCACTTT. Supplemented by reference TRBV7-3 and TRBJ1-6, the full variable domain reads GAGVSQTPSNKVTEKGKYVELRCDPISGHTALYWYRQSLGQGPEFLIYFQGTGAADDSGLPNDRFFAVRPEGSVSTLKIQRTERGDSAVYLCASSVGGGRSSPLHFGNGTRLTVT.

V and J are TRBV12-3 or TRBV12-4 and TRBJ1-1; D not resolved. The V end lost 6 bases, the J end lost 2 bases, and 16 bases lay between the germline ends. The CDR3 runs to 15 residues. The CDR3 protein is CASSLHGRENTEAFF. The CDR3, as DNA: TGTGCCAGCAGCCTCCACGGACGGGAAAACACTGAAGCTTTCTTT.

DNA for the CDR3: TGTGCCAGCAGTTCGGGGGCTAGCACAGATACGCAGTATTTT. This sequence encodes CASSSGASTDTQYF. The chain combines TRBV27 with TRBJ2-3; either TRBD1 or TRBD2 may fit D (6 bases each). CDR1 is MNHEY and CDR2 is SMNVEV in the germline V gene (reference sequence). Trimming cost V 4 bases and J 0 bases, with 8 bases left between them. The CDR3 has 14 residues.

The chain uses TRBV6-5 and TRBJ2-1, with D perhaps matching TRBD2 (5 bases). V lost 2 bases to trimming and J lost 8 bases, with 19 bases between them. The CDR3 totals 16 residues. Germline V lookup: CDR1 MNHEY, CDR2 SVGAGI. The CDR3 here is CASSYLRASRVDEQFF. The CDR3 DNA sequence: TGTGCCAGCAGTTACCTCCGGGCTAGCCGGGTGGATGAGCAGTTCTTC.

The chain is built from TRBV4-3 and TRBJ2-7; possible D gene TRBD2, 6 bases. The CDR3 extends over 17 amino acids. Between the trimmed V and J ends, which lost 0 bases and 6 bases, there was a span of 21 bases. The germline V gene encodes CDR1 LGHNA and CDR2 YSLEER. CDR3 amino acids: CASSQDLTSPYPGEQYF. The CDR3 DNA follows: TGCGCCAGCAGCCAAGACCTTACTAGCCCCTACCCGGGCGAGCAGTACTTC.

V usage is TRBV6-1 and J usage is TRBJ1-5, with a possible D match to TRBD1 (5 bases). The V gene lost 6 bases and the J gene lost 4 bases, with 13 bases spanning the gap. CDR3 length equals 14 residues. The V gene's germline CDR1 is MNHNS and CDR2 SASEGT. CDR3 nucleotides: TGTGCCAGCAGACAACGGGGACCGAATCAGCCCCAGCATTTT. It is translated as CASRQRGPNQPQHF.

The chain carries TRBV4-3 and TRBJ2-7; D call uncertain. The germline CDR1 and CDR2 sequences are LGHNA and YSLEER. There are 14 residues in the CDR3. Trimming removed 0 bases from V and 5 bases from J, with 11 bases in between. The CDR3 sequence: CASSQDVGYNEQYV. The CDR3 DNA reads as TGCGCCAGCAGCCAAGATGTAGGGTATAACGAGCAGTACGTC.

This chain uses TRBV27 with TRBJ1-2; TRBD1 matches 7 bases. Looked up from germline, CDR1 is MNHEY and CDR2 is SMNVEV (reference sequence). J lost 6 bases, V lost 3 bases, and 4 bases had no gene match. This CDR3 region has 13 residues. CDR3 sequence reads: CASSFGQADGYTF. The CDR3 DNA is TGTGCCAGCAGTTTCGGACAGGCGGATGGCTACACCTTC.

The chain has TRBV7-9 and TRBJ2-3; D is perhaps TRBD1 or TRBD2 (5 bases each). Germline V gives CDR1 SEHNR, CDR2 FQNEAQ (reference sequence). V was shortened by 1 base and J by 4 bases, with 9 bases between the two germline ends. The CDR3 runs to 14 residues. The CDR3 nucleotides are TGTGCCAGCAGCTTAGGAGTGGGGGCAGATACGCAGTATTTT. Its protein is CASSLGVGADTQYF.

The V call is TRBV15, the J call TRBJ2-7, with 8 bases identical to TRBD1. Germline assignment: CDR1 LNHNV and CDR2 YYDKDF (reference sequence). V lost 8 bases, J lost 2 bases, and 5 bases stayed unmatched. The CDR3 consists of 13 residues. Here the CDR3 reads CATGQGATYEQYF. The DNA for the CDR3 is TGTGCCACCGGGCAGGGGGCCACCTACGAGCAGTACTTC. Complete variable domain (other parts from reference TRBV15 and TRBJ2-7): DAMVIQNPRYQVTQFGKPVTLSCSQTLNHNVMYWYQQKSSQAPKLLFHYYDKDFNNEADTPDNFQSRRPNTSFCFLDIRSPGLGDTAMYLCATGQGATYEQYFGPGTRLTVT.

This chain uses TRBV5-1 with TRBJ1-1; D might be TRBD1 (6 bases). With 4 bases removed from V and 5 bases from J, the gap between germline ends came to 18 bases. CDR3 length equals 15 residues. Germline lookup yields CDR1 SGHRS and CDR2 YFSETQ. The CDR3 region has the DNA TGCGCCAGCAGCCTCTGGGTCGGGGGCGGAACTGAAGCTTTCTTT. Protein product: CASSLWVGGGTEAFF.

This clonotype was picked up a small number of times. In DNA form, the CDR3 reads TGCGCCAGCAGCCAAGTCTGGGACAGGGGCCGTGAAGAGACCCAGTACTTC. It encodes CASSQVWDRGREETQYF. This chain connects TRBV4-1 to TRBJ2-5; 10 bases match TRBD1. Germline CDR1 MGHRA, CDR2 YSYEKL. With V trimmed by 1 base and J by 3 bases, 8 bases remained unmatched. This CDR3 has 17 residues.

The chain employs TRBV6-5 and TRBJ2-7; 8 bases map to TRBD2. Germline V gene data show CDR1 as MNHEY and CDR2 as SVGAGI. V was clipped by 5 bases and J by 3 bases; unmatched bases: 12. The CDR3 contains 16 residues. CDR3 in amino acids: CASSPSKAGVNYEQYV. The CDR3 bases are TGTGCCAGCAGTCCTTCAAAAGCGGGGGTTAACTACGAGCAGTACGTC.

Only a few counts were recorded for this clonotype. The rearrangement joins TRBV5-1 to TRBJ1-6, with a possible D match to TRBD1 (5 bases). This CDR3 is built from 12 residues. The germline gives CDR1 SGHRS, CDR2 YFSETQ. V was trimmed by 7 bases and J by 7 bases, leaving 9 bases between them. CDR3 sequence reads: CASRGGNSPLHF. CDR3 in DNA: TGCGCCAGCCGGGGCGGCAATTCACCCCTCCACTTT.